One sample yielded the 5 T cell receptor beta chains listed below, sequenced in a study of blood T cell repertoires in COVID-19. Data came from immunoSEQ multiplex PCR; TCRdb stores just in-frame clones and leaves some out. Of hundreds of thousands of clones in the sample, 88% were seen once. The sequenced sample consisted of peripheral blood. These receptors originate from a woman aged 25-40 years with COVID-19, enrolled during active disease.

The gene calls are TRBV9 and TRBJ1-5; TRBD1 agrees at 8 bases. The germline CDR1 and CDR2 sequences are SGDLS and YYNGEE. V was clipped by 3 bases and J by 4 bases; unmatched bases: 6. The CDR3 has 15 residues. CDR3 DNA sequence: TGTGCCAGCAGCGCCGGGACAGGTTCTAATCAGCCCCAGCATTTT. Translated: CASSAGTGSNQPQHF. Full variable domain (missing parts from reference TRBV9 and TRBJ1-5): DSGVTQTPKHLITATGQRVTLRCSPRSGDLSVYWYQQSLDQGLQFLIQYYNGEERAKGNILERFSAQQFPDLHSELNLSSLELGDSALYFCASSAGTGSNQPQHFGDGTRLSIL.

This chain uses TRBV29-1 with TRBJ2-5; D may be TRBD1 (6 bases). Trimming removed 1 base at V and 5 bases at J, with 20 bases between. This CDR3 is built from 16 residues. Germline-derived CDR1 and CDR2 are SQVTM and ANQGSEA. CDR3 amino acids: CSVEGLAGAVFETQYF. CDR3 coding DNA: TGCAGCGTTGAAGGGCTGGCAGGGGCGGTTTTTGAGACCCAGTACTTC.

The J gene is TRBJ1-1, the V gene TRBV5-1; D ambiguous. Germline V gene sequence: CDR1 SGHRS, CDR2 YFSETQ. The CDR3 totals 14 residues. Deletions cut 0 bases from V and 7 bases from J, with 13 bases between. For the CDR3, the DNA is TGCGCCAGCAGCTTGGGAGGAGCGGCCAATGAAGCTTTCTTT. This gives the protein CASSLGGAANEAFF.

This chain links TRBV4-1 with TRBJ2-7, with TRBD2 matching 11 bases. V shed 3 bases, J shed 6 bases, and the junction held 10 bases outside the gene matches. Germline values: CDR1 MGHRA, CDR2 YSYEKL. The CDR3 consists of 16 residues. The CDR3, as DNA: TGCGCCAGCAGCCACCTCCCACTAGCGGGAGTGAGCGAGCAGTACGTC. It codes for CASSHLPLAGVSEQYV.

J is TRBJ2-2 and V is TRBV28; the match to TRBD2 covers 8 bases. This CDR3 has 17 residues. Trimming cost V 7 bases and J 2 bases; bases outside gene matches: 12. Germline CDR1 is MDHEN and CDR2 is SYDVKM. CDR3 sequence (DNA): TGTGCCAGCACGTCCCCAGCGGGAGTAGTAAACACCGGGGAGCTGTTTTTT. This encodes CASTSPAGVVNTGELFF.